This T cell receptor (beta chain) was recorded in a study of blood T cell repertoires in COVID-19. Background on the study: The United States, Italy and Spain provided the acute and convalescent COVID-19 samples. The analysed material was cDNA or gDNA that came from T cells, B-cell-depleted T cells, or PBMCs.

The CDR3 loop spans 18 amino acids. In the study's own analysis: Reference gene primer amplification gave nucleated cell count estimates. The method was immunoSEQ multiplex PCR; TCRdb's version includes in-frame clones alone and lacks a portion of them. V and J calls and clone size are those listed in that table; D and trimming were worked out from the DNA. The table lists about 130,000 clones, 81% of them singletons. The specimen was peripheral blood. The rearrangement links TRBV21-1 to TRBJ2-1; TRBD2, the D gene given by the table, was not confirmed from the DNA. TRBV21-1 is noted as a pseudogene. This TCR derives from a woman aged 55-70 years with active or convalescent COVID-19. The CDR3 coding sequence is TGTGCCAGCAGCAAACGTCAACTAGCGGGAAGCTCCTACAATGAGCAGTTCTTC. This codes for CASSKRQLAGSSYNEQFF.